What follows are 26 T cell receptor beta chains derived from one specimen sequenced in a study of T-cell reconstitution after alpha-beta-depleted transplantation in children. Preparing the TCRbeta library involved the use of unique molecular identifiers. Each CDR3 protein gets one entry after TCRdb re-called the PCR reads with MiXCR. Of approximately 200,000 distinct CDR3 sequences listed, 5.5% to 7% are singletons. This specimen was PBMCs, taken before TCRalphabeta/CD19-depleted stem cell transplant. The receptors come from a girl under three years old with combined immunodeficiency, due to receive a stem cell transplant.

This clonotype was counted ten times or more. This chain joins TRBV29-1 and TRBJ2-1, with TRBD1 identical over 9 bases. Germline loops: CDR1 SQVTM, CDR2 ANQGSEA. The CDR3 consists of 14 residues. V dropped 3 bases and J dropped 8; count of bases not matched to a gene: 8. CDR3 protein: CSVDRTGVIDEQFF. The CDR3, as DNA: TGCAGCGTTGATAGGACAGGGGTTATCGATGAGCAGTTCTTC.

The table lists this clonotype with many counts. The CDR3 region is CSTPGLDYNEQFF. As DNA, the CDR3 is TGCAGCACCCCGGGACTAGACTACAATGAGCAGTTCTTC. This rearrangement joins TRBV20-1 to TRBJ2-1, with 8 bases aligning to TRBD2. Germline values: CDR1 DFQATT, CDR2 SNEGSKA (reference sequence). The length of the CDR3 is 13 residues.

There are many counts of this clonotype. This chain links TRBV9 with TRBJ2-5; D gene unclear. Trimming pared 4 bases from V and 6 bases from J, leaving 22 bases between. This CDR3 region has 16 residues. From germline, CDR1 is SGDLS and CDR2 YYNGEE. The CDR3 DNA sequence: TGTGCCAGCAGCCACCGTAGAGGATTCAATAGAAAGACCCAGTACTTC. Translating gives CASSHRRGFNRKTQYF.

This clonotype occurred many times. The CDR3 nucleotides are TGCGCCAGCAGCCCCGAGGACAGGGGGGCAATTTACAATGAGCAGTTCTTC. Residues: CASSPEDRGAIYNEQFF. The chain recombines TRBV5-1 with TRBJ2-1; 10 nucleotides align to TRBD1. Germline V gives CDR1 SGHRS, CDR2 YFSETQ. V gave up 4 bases and J gave up 4 bases; unmatched junction bases: 11. The CDR3 is made up of 17 amino acids.

There are many counts of this clonotype. This chain uses TRBV15 with TRBJ2-6; D not certain. This CDR3 comprises 14 residues. Deletions cut 8 bases from V and 1 base from J, with 9 bases between. The germline V gene has CDR1 LNHNV and CDR2 YYDKDF (reference sequence). The CDR3 region is CATAVGSGANVLTF. The CDR3 nucleotides read TGTGCCACCGCGGTAGGTTCTGGGGCCAACGTCCTGACTTTC.

The table lists this clonotype with many counts. V gene TRBV4-3 combines with J gene TRBJ2-7; D not resolved. The CDR3 sequence is 13 residues long. Germline V gene data show CDR1 as LGHNA and CDR2 as YSLEER. The ends were cut back, 1 base at V and 6 bases at J, with 10 bases in the middle. In DNA form, the CDR3 reads TGCGCCAGCAGCCAAGTTCGGCCGGGCGAGCAGTACTTC. It is translated as CASSQVRPGEQYF.

This clonotype was counted many times. J is TRBJ1-1 and V is TRBV6-2 or TRBV6-3; D is unresolved. The CDR3 contains 15 residues. Trimming took 2 bases from V and 4 from J, leaving 14 bases between them. The germline V gene has CDR1 MNHEY and CDR2 SVGEGT. The CDR3 nucleotides are TGTGCCAGCAGTTACAGTTCCTGGGAGGGCACTGAAGCTTTCTTT. Encoded protein: CASSYSSWEGTEAFF.

This clonotype was recorded at least ten times. The chain recombines TRBV7-9 with TRBJ2-7; TRBD1 is a possible D gene (6 bases). The V gene's germline CDR1 is SEHNR and CDR2 FQNEAQ (reference sequence). Trimming took 1 base from V and 3 from J, leaving 13 bases between them. The CDR3 loop spans 15 amino acids. CDR3 bases: TGTGCCAGCAGCTTAGGGGGGCAGGCCTTCTACGAGCAGTACTTC. This sequence encodes CASSLGGQAFYEQYF.

In its sample, this clonotype was seen many times. V gene TRBV15 combines with J gene TRBJ2-1; 7 positions match TRBD1. The germline gives CDR1 LNHNV, CDR2 YYDKDF (reference sequence). With 6 bases clipped from V and 2 bases from J, the junction kept 19 bases outside the gene matches. The CDR3 is 19 amino acids. In DNA form, the CDR3 reads TGTGCCACCAGGGGTTCTGACAGGGACGTTTGGGCGCCCTACAATGAGCAGTTCTTC. Its protein is CATRGSDRDVWAPYNEQFF.

This clonotype has a count of ten or more. The gene calls are TRBV20-1 and TRBJ1-5; D is possibly TRBD1 (5 bases). The germline gives CDR1 DFQATT, CDR2 SNEGSKA (reference sequence). Trimming cost V 6 bases and J 4 bases, with 13 bases left between them. The CDR3 has 13 residues. Here the CDR3 reads CSAEGRTNQPQHF. Here the CDR3 DNA reads TGCAGTGCCGAGGGGCGGACTAATCAGCCCCAGCATTTT.

This clonotype was detected many times. The chain employs TRBV2 and TRBJ2-5; 11 nucleotides line up with TRBD1. J lost 2 bases, V lost 10 bases, and 12 bases had no gene match. The germline V gene encodes CDR1 SNHLY and CDR2 FYNNEI. The CDR3 contains 16 residues. In DNA, the CDR3 is TGTGCCAACGACGGGACAGGGGGTAAAGCACAAGAGACCCAGTACTTC. As protein: CANDGTGGKAQETQYF.

Many counts were recorded for this clonotype. The chain joins TRBV2 to TRBJ2-7; TRBD1 aligns across 7 bases. The CDR3 length is 14 residues. V dropped 6 bases and J dropped 4; count of bases not matched to a gene: 9. Per germline, CDR1 SNHLY and CDR2 FYNNEI. The CDR3: CASSRQGGGYEQYF. The CDR3 coding sequence is TGTGCCAGCAGCCGACAGGGTGGAGGATACGAGCAGTACTTC.

This clonotype was picked up a small number of times. The rearrangement joins TRBV3-1 to TRBJ2-5, with D perhaps TRBD1 (6 bases). The V gene lost 6 bases and the J gene lost 1 base, with 12 bases spanning the gap. The CDR3 length is 14 residues. Germline V gives CDR1 LGHDT, CDR2 YNNKEL (reference sequence). Here the CDR3 reads CASRGQIIQETQYF. In DNA form, the CDR3 reads TGTGCCAGCAGAGGACAGATCATCCAAGAGACCCAGTACTTC.

The V and J genes are TRBV7-6 and TRBJ2-3; 10 bases align to TRBD2. After removal of 2 bases from V and 5 bases from J, the junction contained 1 base not matched to a gene. Germline V gene sequence: CDR1 SGHVS, CDR2 FNYEAQ. This CDR3 has 14 amino acids. CDR3 residues: CASSLIAGGDTQYF. The CDR3 DNA reads as TGTGCCAGCAGCTTAATAGCGGGAGGAGATACGCAGTATTTT.

At least ten counts were recorded for this clonotype. The chain links TRBV12-3 or TRBV12-4 to TRBJ1-3; 12 bases are a match to TRBD1. Unmatched junction bases numbered 17, after V lost 10 bases and J lost 4 bases. The CDR3 totals 18 residues. CDR3 residues: CATPGGDRGQFAGNTIYF. The CDR3 DNA reads TGTGCCACCCCTGGGGGGGACAGGGGGCAATTTGCCGGAAACACCATATATTTT.

There are many counts of this clonotype. The rearrangement joins TRBV6-5 to TRBJ2-2; no firm D call. The CDR3 totals 14 residues. The germline V gene encodes CDR1 MNHEY and CDR2 SVGAGI. Trimming removed 0 bases from V and 6 bases from J, with 8 bases in between. CDR3 amino acids: CASSYSPRPGELFF. The CDR3 DNA sequence: TGTGCCAGCAGTTACTCTCCCAGGCCCGGGGAGCTGTTTTTT.

This clonotype was counted between two and nine times. A junction boundary mismatches the germline segment, possibly from a read error. V usage is TRBV7-7 and J usage is TRBJ2-2; D might be TRBD2 (5 bases). The germline V gene encodes CDR1 SSHAT and CDR2 FNYEAQ (reference sequence). This CDR3 contains 15 residues. CDR3 bases: TGTGCTAGCAGCTTGGGTCGGGAGAACACCGGGGAGCTGTTTTTT. This sequence encodes CASSLGRENTGELFF. Variable domain in full (rest from reference TRBV7-7 and TRBJ2-2): GAGVSQSPRYKVTKRGQDVTLRCDPISSHATLYWYQQALGQGPEFLTYFNYEAQPDKSGLPSDRFSAERPEGSISTLTIQRTEQRDSAMYRCASSLGRENTGELFFGEGSRLTVL.

The table lists this clonotype with many counts. CDR3 in DNA: TGTGCCAGCACCACCATTCCCGAGGGATATGGCTACACCTTC. Protein product: CASTTIPEGYGYTF. The chain has TRBV12-3 or TRBV12-4 and TRBJ1-2; D is undetermined. The CDR3 has 14 amino acids. With 7 bases removed from V and 5 bases from J, the gap between germline ends came to 17 bases.

The chain uses TRBV28 and TRBJ2-1, with D maybe TRBD1 (6 bases). Germline CDR1 MDHEN, CDR2 SYDVKM. V lost 3 bases and J 2 bases, leaving 11 bases between the germline ends. The CDR3 contains 15 residues. CDR3 DNA: TGTGCCAGCAGTTTGGTCAGGGGCACCTACAATGAGCAGTTCTTC. Translated, it gives CASSLVRGTYNEQFF. Complete variable domain (other parts from reference TRBV28 and TRBJ2-1): DVKVTQSSRYLVKRTGEKVFLECVQDMDHENMFWYRQDPGLGLRLIYFSYDVKMKEKGDIPEGYSVSREKKERFSLILESASTNQTSMYLCASSLVRGTYNEQFFGPGTRLTVL.

Only a few counts were recorded for this clonotype. The chain employs TRBV20-1 and TRBJ1-3, with 7 bases lining up with TRBD1. CDR3 length: 16 amino acids. V was clipped by 3 bases and J by 0 bases; unmatched bases: 8. The germline V gene has CDR1 DFQATT and CDR2 SNEGSKA (reference sequence). This CDR3 reads CSASPPPGGSGNTIYF. The CDR3 DNA sequence: TGCAGTGCTAGTCCTCCTCCAGGGGGCTCTGGAAACACCATATATTTT.

At least ten counts were recorded for this clonotype. This sequence joins TRBV4-3 and TRBJ2-2; 13 nucleotides agree with TRBD2. Germline values: CDR1 LGHNA, CDR2 YSLEER. The CDR3 is made up of 19 amino acids. V was clipped by 1 base and J by 6 bases; unmatched bases: 11. The CDR3 DNA reads TGCGCCAGCAGCCAAGGCACCGGGACTAGCGGGAAAAGGTCCGGGGAGCTGTTTTTT. This sequence encodes CASSQGTGTSGKRSGELFF.

Concerning this clonotype itself: A single base separates this from a much larger clone, so it may be a read error. The chain is built from TRBV9 and TRBJ2-7, with a weak D call TRBD2 (5 bases). CDR1 is SGDLS and CDR2 is YYNGEE in the germline V gene. Trimming took off 3 bases at V and 1 base at J, with 14 bases between the two ends. CDR3 length equals 15 residues. CDR3 sequence reads: CASSAELSGSYEQYF. CDR3 in DNA: TGTGCCAGCAGCGCAGAACTAAGCGGATCCTACGAGCAGTACTTC.

The chain recombines TRBV4-3 with TRBJ1-2; 7 bases agree with TRBD1. The CDR3 consists of 15 residues. Losses at the gene ends were 0 bases for V and 6 bases for J; bases not matched to a gene: 7. Germline V CDR1 and CDR2: LGHNA, YSLEER. This chain's CDR3 is CASSQDPQGSDGYTF. The CDR3 coding sequence is TGCGCCAGCAGCCAAGACCCACAGGGGTCGGATGGCTACACCTTC.

This clonotype was recorded at least ten times. This sequence joins TRBV7-2 and TRBJ2-7; D is perhaps TRBD2 (5 bases). The ends were cut back, 7 bases at V and 1 base at J, with 11 bases in the middle. The CDR3 covers 13 residues. CDR1 and CDR2 from the germline V gene are SGHTA and FQGNSA. In DNA form, the CDR3 reads TGTGCCAGCACCGGACTTTTTTCCTACGAGCAGTACTTC. It encodes CASTGLFSYEQYF.

This clonotype was counted many times. This chain connects TRBV11-3 to TRBJ1-1, with TRBD1 identical over 11 bases. Germline V CDR1 and CDR2: SGHNT, YENEEA. With 5 bases clipped from V and 4 bases from J, the junction kept 6 bases outside the gene matches. CDR3 length: 15 amino acids. The CDR3: CASSVGQGVLTEAFF. As DNA, the CDR3 is TGTGCCAGCAGCGTGGGACAGGGGGTTCTCACTGAAGCTTTCTTT. Full variable domain (remainder filled in from reference TRBV11-3 and TRBJ1-1): EAGVVQSPRYKIIEKKQPVAFWCNPISGHNTLYWYLQNLGQGPELLIRYENEEAVDDSQLPKDRFSAERLKGVDSTLKIQPAELGDSAVYLCASSVGQGVLTEAFFGQGTRLTVV.

This clonotype showed up many times. The chain has TRBV29-1 and TRBJ1-2; D remains unclear. Germline CDR1 is SQVTM and CDR2 is ANQGSEA. Trimming cost V 6 bases and J 0 bases, with 5 bases left between them. CDR3 length: 11 residues. CDR3 sequence: CSVTTNYGYTF. The CDR3 nucleotides are TGCAGCGTAACCACTAACTATGGCTACACCTTC.